These 5 T cell receptor beta chains were sequenced from one sample in a study of cytomegalovirus exposure and HLA in healthy donors. PCR was performed using 60 Vbeta and 13 Jbeta primers. The protocol was immunoSEQ multiplex PCR, while the TCRdb copy is restricted to in-frame clones and leaves out a portion. The data hold 150,000 to 200,000 clones, with over 75% observed a single time. The sample comprised PBMCs. The receptors shown here come from a man aged 18 to 30 in good health and CMV-seronegative.

This chain joins TRBV4-1 and TRBJ2-3, with 9 bases that match TRBD2. V lost 4 bases and J lost 1; bases outside the gene matches: 18. This CDR3 contains 20 residues. Germline lookup yields CDR1 MGHRA and CDR2 YSYEKL. In DNA, the CDR3 is TGCGCCAGCAGCCGGAATTTCGCGGGGGGGTTCTATTCAGGCACAGATACGCAGTATTTT. Translated, it gives CASSRNFAGGFYSGTDTQYF.

This rearrangement joins TRBV5-4 to TRBJ2-1, with D uncertain. Trimming removed 4 bases from V and 0 bases from J, with 11 bases in between. Per the germline V gene, CDR1 is SGHNT and CDR2 is YYREEE (reference sequence). CDR3 size: 15 residues. DNA for the CDR3: TGTGCCAGCAGCGGCCGGGTCGACTCCTACAATGAGCAGTTCTTC. Encoded protein: CASSGRVDSYNEQFF.

The CDR3 DNA is TGTGCCAGCAGCGTAGCTGCGGGAGGGCCTGGGGATACGCAGTATTTT. Translation gives CASSVAAGGPGDTQYF. The V call is TRBV9, the J call TRBJ2-3; 9 nucleotides agree with TRBD2. The J segment lost 6 bases and the V segment lost 0 bases, leaving 8 bases of the junction unmatched. The CDR3 covers 16 residues. Germline V gene data show CDR1 as SGDLS and CDR2 as YYNGEE.

The J gene is TRBJ2-7, the V gene TRBV7-9, with D possibly being TRBD2 (5 bases). Trimming took 2 bases from V and 1 from J, leaving 15 bases between them. The CDR3 covers 16 residues. Germline V CDR1 and CDR2: SEHNR, FQNEAQ (reference sequence). DNA of the CDR3: TGTGCCAGCAGCTTACTAGGACTTGCTTCTTCCTACGAGCAGTACTTC. This codes for CASSLLGLASSYEQYF.

This rearrangement joins TRBV19 to TRBJ2-1, with 12 bases fitting TRBD2. Trimming cost V 6 bases and J 0 bases; bases outside gene matches: 3. Per germline, CDR1 LNHDA and CDR2 SQIVND (reference sequence). CDR3 length: 16 amino acids. This chain's CDR3 is CASSQTSGSSYNEQFF. The CDR3 region has the DNA TGTGCCAGTAGCCAGACTAGCGGGAGCTCCTACAATGAGCAGTTCTTC.